Listed below are T cell receptor beta chains from one sample, sequenced in a study of T cells in Graves' hyperthyroidism and ophthalmopathy. TCRdb ran MiXCR on the multiplex PCR reads and lists one entry per CDR3 protein. The sample consists of a few hundred thousand distinct CDR3 sequences, roughly 18% of them appearing once. Sequenced: blood. The receptors derive from a man in his forties or fifties with Graves' hyperthyroidism. CDR3s include the opening cysteine and the closing phenylalanine or tryptophan. D genes are given only for firm matches. Part of the rows lack a size; the others show once, few, many or a class for expanded clones.

v_call: TRBV6-1; clone_size: .; d_call: TRBD2; j_call: TRBJ2-7; cdr3_nt: TGTGCCAGCAGTGCAAAACGAGGAGCGGGGCTGAGGATCGACGAGCAGTACTTC; cdr3_aa: CASSAKRGAGLRIDEQYF
v_call: TRBV9; clone_size: many; d_call: .; j_call: TRBJ2-1; cdr3_nt: TGTGCCAGCAGCGTCAATTCCAGGGCGGGCTCCTACAATGAGCAGTTCTTC; cdr3_aa: CASSVNSRAGSYNEQFF
v_call: TRBV20-1; clone_size: many; d_call: TRBD2; j_call: TRBJ2-3; cdr3_nt: TGCAGTGCTTCGTTGGCGGGGGGTGTCACAGATACGCAGTATTTT; cdr3_aa: CSASLAGGVTDTQYF
v_call: TRBV6-2/TRBV6-3; clone_size: many; d_call: TRBD1; j_call: TRBJ2-5; cdr3_nt: TGTGCCAGCAGTTACTCGAGTGGTGGACAGGGTATTCAGGAGACCCAGTACTTC; cdr3_aa: CASSYSSGGQGIQETQYF
v_call: TRBV24-1; clone_size: .; d_call: .; j_call: TRBJ1-5; cdr3_nt: TGTGCCACCAGTGATCGCCACCATCAGCCCCAGCATTTT; cdr3_aa: CATSDRHHQPQHF
v_call: TRBV6-1; clone_size: few; d_call: TRBD1; j_call: TRBJ1-2; cdr3_nt: TGTGCCAGCATTATAGACAGGGGCCGAGACTATGGCTACACCTTC; cdr3_aa: CASIIDRGRDYGYTF
v_call: TRBV28; clone_size: many; d_call: .; j_call: TRBJ1-5; cdr3_nt: TGTGCCAGCAGTTTAGCGGGGACCTATAGCAATCAGCCCCAGCATTTT; cdr3_aa: CASSLAGTYSNQPQHF
v_call: TRBV10-3; clone_size: many; d_call: TRBD1; j_call: TRBJ2-7; cdr3_nt: TGTGCCATCAAATCCGGGACAGATTCCTACGAGCAGTACTTC; cdr3_aa: CAIKSGTDSYEQYF
v_call: TRBV2; clone_size: many; d_call: .; j_call: TRBJ1-3; cdr3_nt: TGTGCCAGCAGTGAAGCGCGTAGGAGCTCTGGAAACACCATATATTTT; cdr3_aa: CASSEARRSSGNTIYF
v_call: TRBV20-1; clone_size: .; d_call: TRBD1; j_call: TRBJ1-6; cdr3_nt: TGCAGTGCTAGAGTCAGGGACAGGGGGCTTAATTCACCCCTCCACTTT; cdr3_aa: CSARVRDRGLNSPLHF
v_call: TRBV15; clone_size: few; d_call: .; j_call: TRBJ2-7; cdr3_nt: TGTGCCACCAGCAGCAGGGATGTCGACGAGCAGTACTTC; cdr3_aa: CATSSRDVDEQYF
v_call: TRBV12-3/TRBV12-4; clone_size: .; d_call: .; j_call: TRBJ1-1; cdr3_nt: TGTGCCAGCAGTTTAGGATCGAACAGGGTGGATGAAGCTTTCTTT; cdr3_aa: CASSLGSNRVDEAFF
v_call: TRBV6-5; clone_size: many; d_call: .; j_call: TRBJ2-5; cdr3_nt: TGTGCCAGCAGTTACTCTACTTTAGTACTTCAAGAGACCCAGTACTTC; cdr3_aa: CASSYSTLVLQETQYF
v_call: TRBV12-3/TRBV12-4; clone_size: many; d_call: .; j_call: TRBJ2-7; cdr3_nt: TGTGCCAGCAGTTTAAGGTTCATGGGAGAGCAGTACTTC; cdr3_aa: CASSLRFMGEQYF
v_call: TRBV20-1; clone_size: .; d_call: TRBD2; j_call: TRBJ2-3; cdr3_nt: TGCAGTGCGCCTGGACTAGCGGGGGGGCAAGATACGCAGTATTTT; cdr3_aa: CSAPGLAGGQDTQYF
v_call: TRBV12-3/TRBV12-4; clone_size: many; d_call: .; j_call: TRBJ2-7; cdr3_nt: TGTGCCAGCAGTTTGGGCAGGGCGGGCTACGAGCAGTACTTC; cdr3_aa: CASSLGRAGYEQYF
v_call: TRBV7-2; clone_size: many; d_call: .; j_call: TRBJ2-4; cdr3_nt: TGTGCCAGCAGCGTAGACCCGGACATTCAGTACTTC; cdr3_aa: CASSVDPDIQYF
v_call: TRBV29-1; clone_size: many; d_call: .; j_call: TRBJ1-1; cdr3_nt: TGCAGCGTTGAGCTGGGGGGGACCACTGAAGCTTTCTTT; cdr3_aa: CSVELGGTTEAFF
v_call: TRBV6-1; clone_size: few; d_call: TRBD1; j_call: TRBJ2-1; cdr3_nt: TGTGCCAGCGCGACCCAGGGGGCACGTCACAATGAGCAGTTCTTC; cdr3_aa: CASATQGARHNEQFF
v_call: TRBV6-1; clone_size: many; d_call: TRBD1; j_call: TRBJ2-2; cdr3_nt: TGTGCCAGCAGAGACAGGGCAGGTTCGAACACCGGGGAGCTGTTTTTT; cdr3_aa: CASRDRAGSNTGELFF
v_call: TRBV5-1; clone_size: many; d_call: .; j_call: TRBJ1-3; cdr3_nt: TGCGCCAGCAGACTAACAGGGCCCGGAAACACCATATATTTT; cdr3_aa: CASRLTGPGNTIYF
v_call: TRBV28; clone_size: many; d_call: TRBD1; j_call: TRBJ2-5; cdr3_nt: TGTGCCAGCAGACCCCCGACAGGGCATGGCAAAGAGACCCAGTACTTC; cdr3_aa: CASRPPTGHGKETQYF
v_call: TRBV19; clone_size: .; d_call: .; j_call: TRBJ1-1; cdr3_nt: TGTGCCAGTAGTATCTCAGGGAGGGGGGGGAGAGCTTTCTTT; cdr3_aa: CASSISGRGGRAFF
v_call: TRBV7-9; clone_size: few; d_call: .; j_call: TRBJ1-3; cdr3_nt: TGTGCCAGCAGCTTAGAAGAGCCTGGAAACACCATATATTTT; cdr3_aa: CASSLEEPGNTIYF
v_call: TRBV19; clone_size: .; d_call: .; j_call: TRBJ1-5; cdr3_nt: TGTGCCAGTAGTTGGACTGCGAATCAGCCCCAGCATTTT; cdr3_aa: CASSWTANQPQHF
v_call: TRBV12-3/TRBV12-4; clone_size: .; d_call: .; j_call: TRBJ2-1; cdr3_nt: TGTGCCAGCAGTTTATTTGGGCCTCGTAACAATGAGCAGTTCTTC; cdr3_aa: CASSLFGPRNNEQFF
v_call: TRBV7-2; clone_size: .; d_call: TRBD2; j_call: TRBJ2-5; cdr3_nt: TGTGCCAGCAGCTCGAGCGGGGCCCTTGGGGAGACCCAGTACTTC; cdr3_aa: CASSSSGALGETQYF
v_call: TRBV10-3; clone_size: few; d_call: TRBD1; j_call: TRBJ1-1; cdr3_nt: TGTGCCATCAAGATAGGACAGGACACTGAAGCTTTCTTT; cdr3_aa: CAIKIGQDTEAFF
v_call: TRBV3-1; clone_size: many; d_call: .; j_call: TRBJ1-2; cdr3_nt: TGTGCCAGCAGCCAATCGGGAAAGACGGCCTATGGCTACACCTTC; cdr3_aa: CASSQSGKTAYGYTF
v_call: TRBV13; clone_size: few; d_call: .; j_call: TRBJ2-2; cdr3_nt: TGTGCCAGCAGCTCCCGGCGGGACAGAAACACCGGGGAGCTGTTTTTT; cdr3_aa: CASSSRRDRNTGELFF
v_call: TRBV6-2/TRBV6-3; clone_size: many; d_call: .; j_call: TRBJ1-5; cdr3_nt: TGTGCCAGCCAGGCCAGCAACACCAATCAGCCCCAGCATTTT; cdr3_aa: CASQASNTNQPQHF
v_call: TRBV7-2; clone_size: .; d_call: .; j_call: TRBJ2-7; cdr3_nt: TGTGCCAGCAGCCTAGGGCGGGAACAAGGGCCGTACGAGCAGTACTTC; cdr3_aa: CASSLGREQGPYEQYF
v_call: TRBV14; clone_size: many; d_call: .; j_call: TRBJ1-1; cdr3_nt: TGTGCCAGCAGCCAATCACTAACTGAAGCTTTCTTT; cdr3_aa: CASSQSLTEAFF
v_call: TRBV2; clone_size: many; d_call: TRBD2; j_call: TRBJ2-3; cdr3_nt: TGTGCCAGCAGTGTAGGGATTCAGCGGGGGGCAGATACGCAGTATTTT; cdr3_aa: CASSVGIQRGADTQYF
v_call: TRBV15; clone_size: few; d_call: .; j_call: TRBJ2-7; cdr3_nt: TGTGCCACCAGCAGTGAACCCGACAACTCCTACGAGCAGTACTTC; cdr3_aa: CATSSEPDNSYEQYF
v_call: TRBV7-9; clone_size: few; d_call: TRBD1; j_call: TRBJ1-2; cdr3_nt: TGTGCCAGCAGCCGACCCTCAGGGGGCGAGCATGGCTACACCTTC; cdr3_aa: CASSRPSGGEHGYTF
v_call: TRBV18; clone_size: few; d_call: .; j_call: TRBJ2-1; cdr3_nt: TGTGCCAGCTCACCGTCCCCAGGGGTCGACAATGAGCAGTTCTTC; cdr3_aa: CASSPSPGVDNEQFF
v_call: TRBV5-1; clone_size: .; d_call: .; j_call: TRBJ2-1; cdr3_nt: TGCGCCAGCAGCTGGAGGGCAGGGTCCTACAATGAGCAGTTCTTC; cdr3_aa: CASSWRAGSYNEQFF